A single sample gave rise to the 22 T cell receptor beta chains below, sequenced in a study of CD8+ T cells in alopecia areata. In each case, RNA was isolated and then reverse transcribed into cDNA as the sequencing template. The method was immunoSEQ multiplex PCR; TCRdb's version includes in-frame clones alone and lacks a portion of them. The profile covers 110,000 or so clones, with less than 70% appearing a single time and 2.5% to 3% taken by the ten largest. Material for sequencing was CD4+ T cells sorted from blood. Receptors were obtained from a human donor in good health.

As to this clone: In the same sample, other DNA sequences code for this CDR3. V usage is TRBV29-1 and J usage is TRBJ2-1; 7 bases line up with TRBD1. V lost 4 bases and J lost 3; bases outside the gene matches: 0. The CDR3 extends over 12 amino acids. Germline CDR1 is SQVTM and CDR2 is ANQGSEA. The CDR3 reads CSVGQGYNEQFF. CDR3 DNA sequence: TGCAGCGTTGGACAGGGCTACAATGAGCAGTTCTTC.

The chain is built from TRBV29-1 and TRBJ2-2; D is uncertain. CDR1 and CDR2 (germline): SQVTM, ANQGSEA. Trimming pared 7 bases from V and 4 bases from J, leaving 10 bases between. This CDR3 is built from 12 residues. CDR3 residues: CSGGFGTGELFF. The CDR3, as DNA: TGCAGCGGGGGTTTTGGCACCGGGGAGCTGTTTTTT.

The chain is built from TRBV18 and TRBJ2-3; possible D gene TRBD2, 6 bases. V gave up 5 bases and J gave up 2 bases, with 14 bases separating them. Per germline, CDR1 KGHSH and CDR2 LQKENI. The CDR3 has 15 amino acids. In nucleotides, the CDR3 is TGTGCCAGCTCAGCCACGGGGGTGAACACAGATACGCAGTATTTT. Its translation is CASSATGVNTDTQYF.

The rearrangement uses TRBV15 and TRBJ2-3, with 10 bases matching TRBD2. With V trimmed by 3 bases and J by 7 bases, 10 bases remained unmatched. Germline-derived CDR1 and CDR2 are LNHNV and YYDKDF (reference sequence). CDR3 length equals 16 residues. The CDR3 DNA reads TGTGCCACCAGCAGTAGGAGACTAGCGGGCGGGAATACGCAGTATTTT. This encodes CATSSRRLAGGNTQYF.

This sequence joins TRBV5-1 and TRBJ2-7; 7 positions match TRBD1. The germline CDR1 and CDR2 sequences are SGHRS and YFSETQ. The CDR3 sequence is 14 residues long. J lost 2 bases, V lost 4 bases, and 6 bases had no gene match. The DNA of the CDR3 is TGCGCCAGCAGCCCCGGGACAGTTACCTACGAGCAGTACTTC. This translates into CASSPGTVTYEQYF.

Concerning this clone: Other DNA sequences in this sample translate to the same CDR3. The chain employs TRBV30 and TRBJ2-1, with D uncertain. The CDR3 is 11 amino acids. Per germline, CDR1 GTSNPN and CDR2 SVGIG (reference sequence). V lost 0 bases and J lost 7, with 4 bases in between. CDR3 in amino acids: CAWSVLNEQFF. DNA for the CDR3: TGTGCCTGGAGTGTACTGAATGAGCAGTTCTTC.

This chain connects TRBV29-1 to TRBJ1-1; maybe TRBD1 (6 bases). Trimming took off 7 bases at V and 2 bases at J, with 11 bases between the two ends. This CDR3 has 12 amino acids. Germline V gene sequence: CDR1 SQVTM, CDR2 ANQGSEA. CDR3 region: CSAGQFNTEAFF. The CDR3 DNA reads TGCAGCGCCGGACAGTTTAACACTGAAGCTTTCTTT.

This chain links TRBV2 with TRBJ2-5; no firm D call. The CDR3 totals 13 residues. Germline-derived CDR1 and CDR2 are SNHLY and FYNNEI. The V end lost 8 bases, the J end lost 5 bases, and 15 bases lay between the germline ends. The CDR3 DNA reads as TGTGCCAGCTTGCCGGGCTCCTGGGAGACCCAGTACTTC. Protein product: CASLPGSWETQYF. The variable domain in full, with the rest retrieved from reference TRBV2 and TRBJ2-5, is EPEVTQTPSHQVTQMGQEVILRCVPISNHLYFYWYRQILGQKVEFLVSFYNNEISEKSEIFDDQFSVERPDGSNFTLKIRSTKLEDSAMYFCASLPGSWETQYFGPGTRLLVL.

The rearrangement links TRBV29-1 to TRBJ1-1; no clear D. The germline V gene encodes CDR1 SQVTM and CDR2 ANQGSEA. V gave up 5 bases and J gave up 5 bases, with 6 bases separating them. This CDR3 contains 10 residues. The CDR3: CSVMWTEAFF. In DNA form, the CDR3 reads TGCAGCGTTATGTGGACTGAAGCTTTCTTT. Using reference TRBV29-1 and TRBJ1-1 for the parts outside the CDR3, the full variable domain is SAVISQKPSRDICQRGTSLTIQCQVDSQVTMMFWYRQQPGQSLTLIATANQGSEATYESGFVIDKFPISRPNLTFSTLTVSNMSPEDSSIYLCSVMWTEAFFGQGTRLTVV.

The V gene is TRBV30, the J gene TRBJ2-5; 8 bases align to TRBD1. The CDR3 runs 15 residues. Losses at the gene ends were 2 bases for V and 3 bases for J; bases not matched to a gene: 8. The germline gives CDR1 GTSNPN, CDR2 SVGIG (reference sequence). CDR3 in amino acids: CAWSPGTGLKETQYF. The CDR3 DNA is TGTGCCTGGAGTCCCGGGACAGGCCTAAAAGAGACCCAGTACTTC.

The chain recombines TRBV25-1 with TRBJ1-2; D not certain. The CDR3 consists of 13 residues. Between the trimmed V and J ends, which lost 3 bases and 4 bases, there was a span of 9 bases. Germline CDR1 and CDR2: MGHDK and SYGVNS. CDR3 nucleotides: TGTGCCAGCAGTGATCCGGGCCGCTATGGCTACACCTTC. Translating it yields CASSDPGRYGYTF.

This chain links TRBV11-2 with TRBJ2-5; 7 nucleotides line up with TRBD1. The V and J ends lost 3 bases and 1 base, in that order; junction bases with no gene match: 5. Germline V gene sequence: CDR1 SGHAT, CDR2 FQNNGV. This CDR3 region has 15 residues. The CDR3 protein is CASSFGRQGQETQYF. The CDR3 DNA reads TGTGCCAGCAGCTTCGGAAGACAGGGCCAAGAGACCCAGTACTTC. Full variable domain (missing parts from reference TRBV11-2 and TRBJ2-5): EAGVAQSPRYKIIEKRQSVAFWCNPISGHATLYWYQQILGQGPKLLIQFQNNGVVDDSQLPKDRFSAERLKGVDSTLKIQPAKLEDSAVYLCASSFGRQGQETQYFGPGTRLLVL.

The V call is TRBV11-2, the J call TRBJ2-4; maybe TRBD1 (5 bases). Germline lookup yields CDR1 SGHAT and CDR2 FQNNGV. V lost 5 bases and J lost 0, with 11 bases in between. The CDR3 sequence is 15 residues long. The CDR3 DNA reads as TGTGCCAGCAGCCCAGGGCCGGGAGCCAAAAACATTCAGTACTTC. It is translated as CASSPGPGAKNIQYF.

The chain couples TRBV29-1 to TRBJ2-3; 13 nucleotides align to TRBD2. The J segment lost 6 bases and the V segment lost 5 bases, leaving 5 bases of the junction unmatched. CDR3 length: 14 residues. Germline V gene sequence: CDR1 SQVTM, CDR2 ANQGSEA. This chain's CDR3 is CSVTSGGAGDTQYF. CDR3 nucleotide sequence: TGCAGCGTTACTAGCGGGGGGGCCGGGGATACGCAGTATTTT.

This clone showed up just a few times. The V call is TRBV29-1, the J call TRBJ1-1, with 7 bases identical to TRBD1. This CDR3 contains 16 residues. V shed 5 bases and J 0 bases; nucleotides not matched to a gene: 12. Germline CDR1 is SQVTM and CDR2 is ANQGSEA. The CDR3 nucleotides read TGCAGCGTTCAGGACAGGACGACTCTTATGAACACTGAAGCTTTCTTT. This encodes CSVQDRTTLMNTEAFF.

Only a few counts were recorded for this clone. This sequence joins TRBV7-3 and TRBJ2-1; TRBD1 is a possible D gene (6 bases). Germline V gene data show CDR1 as SGHTA and CDR2 as FQGTGA. The CDR3 consists of 13 residues. With 3 bases removed from V and 10 bases from J, the gap between germline ends came to 13 bases. The CDR3: CASSLGHSGEQFF. In nucleotides, the CDR3 is TGTGCCAGCAGCTTGGGACACTCTGGGGAGCAGTTCTTC. Filled out from reference TRBV7-3 and TRBJ2-1, the complete variable domain reads GAGVSQTPSNKVTEKGKYVELRCDPISGHTALYWYRQSLGQGPEFLIYFQGTGAADDSGLPNDRFFAVRPEGSVSTLKIQRTERGDSAVYLCASSLGHSGEQFFGPGTRLTVL.

V gene TRBV23-1 combines with J gene TRBJ2-4; TRBD2 might be the D (8 bases). TRBV23-1 is classed as an ORF, of uncertain function. Trimming took 4 bases from V and 0 from J, leaving 19 bases between them. This CDR3 comprises 18 residues. The CDR3: CASSLAGQTTEAKNIQYF. The CDR3, as DNA: TGCGCCAGCAGTCTAGCGGGACAGACAACAGAAGCCAAAAACATTCAGTACTTC.

V is TRBV30 and J is TRBJ1-1, with D hard to call. The CDR3 has 12 amino acids. Trimming took 4 bases from V and 0 from J, leaving 6 bases between them. The germline CDR1 and CDR2 sequences are GTSNPN and SVGIG (reference sequence). The CDR3 loop is CAWKRMNTEAFF. The CDR3 DNA reads TGTGCCTGGAAACGGATGAACACTGAAGCTTTCTTT. The variable domain in full, with the rest retrieved from reference TRBV30 and TRBJ1-1, is SQTIHQWPATLVQPVGSPLSLECTVEGTSNPNLYWYRQAAGRGLQLLFYSVGIGQISSEVPQNLSASRPQDRQFILSSKKLLLSDSGFYLCAWKRMNTEAFFGQGTRLTVV.

J is TRBJ1-5 and V is TRBV7-8, with D possibly matching TRBD1 (5 bases). The CDR3 length is 13 residues. Per the germline V gene, CDR1 is SGHVS and CDR2 is FQNEAQ. V was shortened by 5 bases and J by 4 bases, with 9 bases between the two germline ends. The CDR3 DNA sequence: TGTGCCAGCAGCCTTCCAGGGAATCAGCCCCAGCATTTT. Its protein product is CASSLPGNQPQHF. The full variable domain, completed using reference TRBV7-8 and TRBJ1-5, is GAGVSQSPRYKVAKRGQDVALRCDPISGHVSLFWYQQALGQGPEFLTYFQNEAQLDKSGLPSDRFFAERPEGSVSTLKIQRTQQEDSAVYLCASSLPGNQPQHFGDGTRLSIL.

The chain employs TRBV5-6 and TRBJ2-7; D might be TRBD1 (5 bases). Germline V gene data show CDR1 as SGHDT and CDR2 as YYEEEE. The CDR3 totals 15 residues. Between the trimmed V and J ends, which lost 5 bases and 5 bases, there was a span of 20 bases. CDR3 in amino acids: CASSSPKTVIDEQYF. The DNA of the CDR3 is TGTGCCAGCAGTTCACCCAAGACAGTAATCGACGAGCAGTACTTC.

This clone was seen a few times. Distinct nucleotide sequences in the sample also encode this CDR3. The chain recombines TRBV5-1 with TRBJ2-5; D gene uncertain. CDR3 length: 11 residues. The germline gives CDR1 SGHRS, CDR2 YFSETQ. Trimming stripped 1 base from V and 4 bases from J, with 2 bases between. Here the CDR3 reads CASSLTETQYF. Here the CDR3 DNA reads TGCGCCAGCAGCTTGACAGAGACCCAGTACTTC.

This chain connects TRBV4-1 to TRBJ2-1; D perhaps matches TRBD2 (6 bases). Germline CDR1 and CDR2: MGHRA and YSYEKL. The CDR3 is made up of 15 amino acids. Trimming took 5 bases from V and 5 from J, leaving 16 bases between them. The CDR3 bases are TGCGCCAGCAGCTTTCGGGGGATCAACGACAATGAGCAGTTCTTC. Its translation is CASSFRGINDNEQFF.